This entry describes one TCR beta chain. What it recognizes is unknown. One entry per CDR3 protein, called by TCRdb with MiXCR from the reads. Among over 250,000 distinct CDR3 sequences, approximately 22% were seen once, and the ten largest hold roughly a fifth. The record originates from a study of T cell repertoires in cytomegalovirus infection. J lost 2 bases, V lost 6 bases, and 4 bases had no gene match. Germline V CDR1 and CDR2: SNHLY, FYNNEI. The CDR3 totals 14 residues. The V gene is TRBV2, the J gene TRBJ2-7; 10 bases are a match to TRBD2. The source is a human donor in good health (CMV status not recorded). Some clones in this sample may be carry-over from other donors' samples. This specimen was cultured PBMCs, taken from culture after CMV antigen stimulation. In DNA, the CDR3 is TGTGCCAGCAGGGCTAGCGGGAGTACCTACGAGCAGTACTTC. It codes for CASRASGSTYEQYF.